The 8 T cell receptor beta chains listed next were all sequenced from one sample in a study of blood T cell repertoires in COVID-19. Assay: immunoSEQ multiplex PCR; the TCRdb copy retains only in-frame clones and omits some. This sample has under 200,000 clones; 80% to 90% occur once, and the top ten carry roughly 11%. The specimen was peripheral blood. Every receptor here comes from a woman in her sixties or seventies with COVID-19, enrolled during active disease.

The CDR3 is CATSGLAGGRNEQFF. CDR3 DNA sequence: TGTGCCACCAGTGGTCTAGCGGGAGGTCGGAATGAGCAGTTCTTC. The chain links TRBV24-1 to TRBJ2-1; TRBD2 matches 11 bases. The CDR3 contains 15 residues. Germline V gene lookup returns CDR1 KGHDR and CDR2 SFDVKD. Germline trimming cut 5 bases from V and 7 bases from J; bases unmatched to any gene: 6.

The chain uses TRBV15 and TRBJ1-4, with a weak D call TRBD1 (6 bases). Trimming took 2 bases from V and 7 from J, leaving 14 bases between them. CDR1 is LNHNV, CDR2 YYDKDF, per germline (reference sequence). CDR3 length: 15 residues. The CDR3 sequence: CATSRNLGAGEKLFF. CDR3 in DNA: TGTGCCACCAGCAGAAATTTGGGGGCGGGTGAAAAACTGTTTTTT.

The chain has TRBV27 and TRBJ1-5; TRBD1 matches 12 bases. Trimming took 8 bases from V and 6 from J; bases not matched to a gene: 5. This CDR3 has 14 amino acids. Germline V gives CDR1 MNHEY, CDR2 SMNVEV (reference sequence). CDR3 nucleotide sequence: TGTGCCAGCCTTGGGACAGGGGGCCCTCAGCCCCAGCATTTT. Amino acid sequence: CASLGTGGPQPQHF.

The rearrangement joins TRBV27 to TRBJ1-6; 7 nucleotides agree with TRBD1. Germline V CDR1 and CDR2: MNHEY, SMNVEV (reference sequence). The CDR3 runs to 14 residues. The ends lost 6 bases at V and 5 bases at J; junction bases unmatched: 4. In nucleotides, the CDR3 is TGTGCCAGCAGGCCGGGACAGCATAATTCACCCCTCCACTTT. This codes for CASRPGQHNSPLHF.

The genes are TRBV6-5 and TRBJ2-7, with 7 bases lining up with TRBD1. The germline V gene encodes CDR1 MNHEY and CDR2 SVGAGI. The V and J ends lost 5 bases and 2 bases, in that order; junction bases with no gene match: 6. The CDR3 contains 14 residues. CDR3 sequence (DNA): TGTGCCAGCAGTACCTGGGACAGTACCTACGAGCAGTACTTC. This encodes CASSTWDSTYEQYF.

The chain links TRBV5-4 to TRBJ1-6; TRBD1 aligns across 7 bases. After removal of 2 bases from V and 7 bases from J, the junction contained 6 bases not matched to a gene. The CDR3 has 15 residues. The germline V gene encodes CDR1 SGHNT and CDR2 YYREEE (reference sequence). The CDR3 nucleotides are TGTGCCAGCAGCTTAAGGACAGGTGTCAATTCACCCCTCCACTTT. This codes for CASSLRTGVNSPLHF. The full variable domain, its missing parts supplied by reference TRBV5-4 and TRBJ1-6, is ETGVTQSPTHLIKTRGQQVTLRCSSQSGHNTVSWYQQALGQGPQFIFQYYREEENGRGNFPPRFSGLQFPNYSSELNVNALELDDSALYLCASSLRTGVNSPLHFGNGTRLTVT.

The chain combines TRBV10-2 with TRBJ1-2, with D possibly TRBD1 on 6 matching bases. V was clipped by 8 bases and J by 2 bases, with 9 bases between them. The CDR3 is 12 amino acids. Germline CDR1 and CDR2: WSHSY and SAAADI. This CDR3 reads CASGTGNYGYTF. CDR3 in DNA: TGCGCCAGCGGAACAGGGAACTATGGCTACACCTTC.

The chain recombines TRBV24-1 with TRBJ1-5; D perhaps matches TRBD1 (6 bases). Germline CDR1 reads KGHDR; CDR2 reads SFDVKD. The V gene lost 1 base and the J gene lost 8 bases, with 11 bases spanning the gap. This CDR3 is built from 14 residues. CDR3 residues: CATSDFGGWEPQHF. As DNA, the CDR3 is TGTGCCACCAGTGATTTTGGGGGCTGGGAGCCCCAGCATTTT.